A single TCR beta chain is shown here with its context. The antigen is undetermined. TCRdb re-called the RT-PCR reads through MiXCR, storing one row per CDR3 protein. The sample has about 530,000 distinct CDR3 sequences, over 10% seen once. This entry is derived from a study of response to subunit inactivated influenza vaccine. Findings and caveats of the study: With each seasonal influenza vaccination, the authors suggested, few new T cells are recruited.

Germline V gene lookup returns CDR1 SGHVS and CDR2 FNYEAQ. The CDR3 covers 16 residues. V lost 4 bases and J lost 7; bases outside the gene matches: 14. Source: PBMCs from blood, taken about 40 days after vaccination. The chain employs TRBV7-6 and TRBJ2-7; the match to TRBD2 covers 9 bases. This clonotype originated in a middle-aged man who received an inactivated influenza vaccine. Here the CDR3 DNA reads TGTGCCAGCAGCTCACAACCCTCCCCTAGCGGGGTAGAGCAGTACTTC. Translation gives CASSSQPSPSGVEQYF. Full variable domain (outside the CDR3, taken from reference TRBV7-6 and TRBJ2-7): GAGVSQSPRYKVTKRGQDVALRCDPISGHVSLYWYRQALGQGPEFLTYFNYEAQQDKSGLPNDRFSAERPEGSISTLTIQRTEQRDSAMYRCASSSQPSPSGVEQYFGPGTRLTVT.